This is a list of T cell receptor beta chains from one sample in a study of T cell repertoires in cytomegalovirus infection. Via MiXCR, TCRdb re-called the reads, giving one row per CDR3 protein. Found here are around 540,000 distinct CDR3 sequences, 30% to 35% of them singletons; the top ten hold 15% to 20%. Which antigens these TCRs recognize remains unknown. The source material was cultured PBMCs, sampled from culture after CMV antigen stimulation. These receptor sequences come from a human donor in good health (CMV status not recorded). Some clones in this sample may be carry-over from other donors' samples. The CDR3 runs from the conserved cysteine through the conserved F or W. Fields, in order: CDR3 DNA, CDR3 protein, clone size, V gene, D gene, J gene. D genes are given only for firm matches. A row's size may be missing; if present it is once, few, many or a size class.

CDR3 DNA: TGTGCCAGCAGCTTAGTCCCCCTCCCAGGCCCAGTGGAGACCCAGTACTTC; CDR3 protein: CASSLVPLPGPVETQYF; clone size: many; V gene: TRBV7-2; D gene: NA; J gene: TRBJ2-5
CDR3 DNA: TGCGCCAGCAGCCAGGGAAACAGGGGGCGAATCGATGCGCAGTATTTT; CDR3 protein: CASSQGNRGRIDAQYF; clone size: NA; V gene: TRBV4-1; D gene: TRBD1; J gene: TRBJ2-3
CDR3 DNA: TGTGCCAGCAGTTCAACCTCAGTCCACTCGGCGAACACCGGGGAGCTGTTTTTT; CDR3 protein: CASSSTSVHSANTGELFF; clone size: few; V gene: TRBV6-2/TRBV6-3; D gene: NA; J gene: TRBJ2-2
CDR3 DNA: TGTGCCAGCAGCGGGCAGTTTGGGGAAGGCTTT; CDR3 protein: CASSGQFGEGF; clone size: few; V gene: TRBV7-6; D gene: NA; J gene: TRBJ1-1
CDR3 DNA: TGTGCCAGCAGTTTTTGGGCTTACCTCGGCACAGATACGCAGTATTTT; CDR3 protein: CASSFWAYLGTDTQYF; clone size: NA; V gene: TRBV12-3/TRBV12-4; D gene: NA; J gene: TRBJ2-3
CDR3 DNA: TGTGCCAGCAGCCACGGGAGGGGACAGGGTGATGAAAAACTGTTTTTT; CDR3 protein: CASSHGRGQGDEKLFF; clone size: NA; V gene: TRBV28; D gene: TRBD1; J gene: TRBJ1-4
CDR3 DNA: TGTGCCAGCAGCAGTTCGGGGGCGGAGGATCGGCGGGAAAAACTGTTTTTT; CDR3 protein: CASSSSGAEDRREKLFF; clone size: few; V gene: TRBV6-9; D gene: NA; J gene: TRBJ1-4
CDR3 DNA: TGTGCCAGCAGCTCAACGGAGGGAGATCGAACTGAAGCTTTCTTT; CDR3 protein: CASSSTEGDRTEAFF; clone size: once; V gene: TRBV11-3; D gene: NA; J gene: TRBJ1-1
CDR3 DNA: TGCAGCGTTAATCAAGCGAACACTGAAGCTTTCTTT; CDR3 protein: CSVNQANTEAFF; clone size: few; V gene: TRBV29-1; D gene: NA; J gene: TRBJ1-1
CDR3 DNA: TGTGCCAGTAGGGGCTCCCGAGGACAGTCTAGCAATCAGCCCCAGCATTTT; CDR3 protein: CASRGSRGQSSNQPQHF; clone size: few; V gene: TRBV19; D gene: NA; J gene: TRBJ1-5
CDR3 DNA: TGTGCCAGCAGTTACAACCAGGCGGGAGGACCCTACGAGCAGTACTTC; CDR3 protein: CASSYNQAGGPYEQYF; clone size: few; V gene: TRBV6-2/TRBV6-3; D gene: TRBD2; J gene: TRBJ2-7
CDR3 DNA: TGTGCCAGCAGAGACTCCCGGCAGGGAATCAATCAGCCCCAGCATTTT; CDR3 protein: CASRDSRQGINQPQHF; clone size: few; V gene: TRBV6-6; D gene: NA; J gene: TRBJ1-5
CDR3 DNA: TGTGCCAGCAGCTTACGAGGGACCCATCAATACGAGCAGTACTTC; CDR3 protein: CASSLRGTHQYEQYF; clone size: few; V gene: TRBV7-3; D gene: NA; J gene: TRBJ2-7
CDR3 DNA: TGTGCCAGCAGCTTGATGGGTTCACCCCTCCACTTT; CDR3 protein: CASSLMGSPLHF; clone size: many; V gene: TRBV7-2; D gene: NA; J gene: TRBJ1-6
CDR3 DNA: TGCGCCAGCAGCCAAGATTCCCGTACAGGGGATTTATATGGCTACACCTTC; CDR3 protein: CASSQDSRTGDLYGYTF; clone size: once; V gene: TRBV4-3; D gene: TRBD1; J gene: TRBJ1-2
CDR3 DNA: TGTGCCAGCAGCGCCCAGGGGGGTTACAATGAGCAGTTCTTC; CDR3 protein: CASSAQGGYNEQFF; clone size: NA; V gene: TRBV5-3; D gene: NA; J gene: TRBJ2-1
CDR3 DNA: TGTGCCAGCAGCTTTCCTCCGGGGAGAATCGGGGCTGATACGCAGTATTTT; CDR3 protein: CASSFPPGRIGADTQYF; clone size: many; V gene: TRBV7-9; D gene: NA; J gene: TRBJ2-3
CDR3 DNA: TGTGCCAGCAGCGCCCGACAGCCCCCGGATACGCAGTATTTT; CDR3 protein: CASSARQPPDTQYF; clone size: few; V gene: TRBV7-9; D gene: NA; J gene: TRBJ2-3
CDR3 DNA: TGTGCCATCAGTGTGGGGCGTACCCAAGAGACCCAGTACTTC; CDR3 protein: CAISVGRTQETQYF; clone size: NA; V gene: TRBV10-3; D gene: NA; J gene: TRBJ2-5
CDR3 DNA: TGTGCCAGTACCCGAGTGGCTAGCGGGAGACCAAACACCGGGGAGCTGTTTTTT; CDR3 protein: CASTRVASGRPNTGELFF; clone size: NA; V gene: TRBV19; D gene: TRBD2; J gene: TRBJ2-2
CDR3 DNA: TGCGCCAGCAGCTTGGTCCTAGCGGGATCGGGAACCGGGGAGCTGTTTTTT; CDR3 protein: CASSLVLAGSGTGELFF; clone size: NA; V gene: TRBV5-1; D gene: TRBD2; J gene: TRBJ2-2
CDR3 DNA: TGTGCCAGCAGCCCAATGTGGGGGAATGGCACAGATACGCAGTATTTT; CDR3 protein: CASSPMWGNGTDTQYF; clone size: NA; V gene: TRBV7-9; D gene: NA; J gene: TRBJ2-3
CDR3 DNA: TGTGCCAGCAGCTCTCCGACTAGCGGGAGAGAGACCCAGTACTTC; CDR3 protein: CASSSPTSGRETQYF; clone size: many; V gene: TRBV7-8; D gene: TRBD2; J gene: TRBJ2-5
CDR3 DNA: TGTGCCAGTAGTATAGCATCCCGCGGGAGTTACAATGAGCAGTTCTTC; CDR3 protein: CASSIASRGSYNEQFF; clone size: few; V gene: TRBV19; D gene: TRBD2; J gene: TRBJ2-1
CDR3 DNA: TGTGCCAGCAGCCAGGGACTAGCGGGAGGGAGTTACAATGAGCAGTTCTTC; CDR3 protein: CASSQGLAGGSYNEQFF; clone size: NA; V gene: TRBV7-2; D gene: TRBD2; J gene: TRBJ2-1
CDR3 DNA: TGTGCCAGCATTCTGAGTCTAGAAGATACGCAGTATTTT; CDR3 protein: CASILSLEDTQYF; clone size: NA; V gene: TRBV12-3/TRBV12-4; D gene: NA; J gene: TRBJ2-3
CDR3 DNA: TGTGCCAGCAGCTTAGGAGGGGGCGGAGATCAGCCCCAGCATTTT; CDR3 protein: CASSLGGGGDQPQHF; clone size: few; V gene: TRBV7-9; D gene: TRBD1; J gene: TRBJ1-5
CDR3 DNA: TGTGCCAGCAGTGGTTCAGTCGTGATCTCCTACAATGAGCAGTTCTTC; CDR3 protein: CASSGSVVISYNEQFF; clone size: few; V gene: TRBV6-6; D gene: NA; J gene: TRBJ2-1
CDR3 DNA: TGTGCCAGCAGTGAGACTAGCGGGACTTTCGCAGATACGCAGTATTTT; CDR3 protein: CASSETSGTFADTQYF; clone size: NA; V gene: TRBV6-5; D gene: TRBD2; J gene: TRBJ2-3
CDR3 DNA: TGCAGCGTTGAAACCCGGGTAGGGCGTAATGAGCAGTTCTTC; CDR3 protein: CSVETRVGRNEQFF; clone size: once; V gene: TRBV29-1; D gene: NA; J gene: TRBJ2-1
CDR3 DNA: TGTGCCAGCAGCTTAGTAGCGGGAGGGCCTGGGGAGACCCAGTACTTC; CDR3 protein: CASSLVAGGPGETQYF; clone size: NA; V gene: TRBV7-2; D gene: TRBD2; J gene: TRBJ2-5
CDR3 DNA: TGTGCCAGCAGGCTTTCAACCGGGGATACCACAGATACGCAGTATTTT; CDR3 protein: CASRLSTGDTTDTQYF; clone size: many; V gene: TRBV6-2/TRBV6-3; D gene: NA; J gene: TRBJ2-3
CDR3 DNA: TGTGCCAGCAGTGTCGGCCGAGCCTACAATGAGCAGTTCTTC; CDR3 protein: CASSVGRAYNEQFF; clone size: few; V gene: TRBV2; D gene: NA; J gene: TRBJ2-1
CDR3 DNA: TGTGCCAGCAGCTTAGATTATCAAACCCAATTAGCTTTCTTT; CDR3 protein: CASSLDYQTQLAFF; clone size: NA; V gene: TRBV11-2; D gene: NA; J gene: TRBJ1-1
CDR3 DNA: TGTGCCAGCAGCCAAGATGGGGGTCCGGAGACCCAGTACTTC; CDR3 protein: CASSQDGGPETQYF; clone size: NA; V gene: TRBV3-1; D gene: NA; J gene: TRBJ2-5
CDR3 DNA: TGTGCCATCAGTGAGCGGACAGCCACAGATACGCAGTATTTT; CDR3 protein: CAISERTATDTQYF; clone size: NA; V gene: TRBV10-3; D gene: NA; J gene: TRBJ2-3
CDR3 DNA: TGTGCCACCAGCAGAGACCACAGCGGTTCCAACGAGCAGTACTTC; CDR3 protein: CATSRDHSGSNEQYF; clone size: few; V gene: TRBV15; D gene: NA; J gene: TRBJ2-7
CDR3 DNA: TGTGCCAGCAGCCTCCGCGGGGCCCAGTACTTC; CDR3 protein: CASSLRGAQYF; clone size: NA; V gene: TRBV13; D gene: NA; J gene: TRBJ2-5
CDR3 DNA: TGTGCCAGCAGTGGGGGCCCGGCGCGGGATGGGCAGTTCTTC; CDR3 protein: CASSGGPARDGQFF; clone size: NA; V gene: TRBV2; D gene: NA; J gene: TRBJ2-1
CDR3 DNA: TGTGCCAGCAGTTCGAGGTCTGAAGCTTTCTTT; CDR3 protein: CASSSRSEAFF; clone size: few; V gene: TRBV7-9; D gene: NA; J gene: TRBJ1-1
CDR3 DNA: TGCGCCAGCAGCCAATCGGCTAGCGGGAGGGGGTCCTACAATGAGCAGTTCTTC; CDR3 protein: CASSQSASGRGSYNEQFF; clone size: few; V gene: TRBV4-3; D gene: TRBD2; J gene: TRBJ2-1
CDR3 DNA: TGTGCCAGTAGTATGGAGGGTCGTGAAGCTTTCTTT; CDR3 protein: CASSMEGREAFF; clone size: NA; V gene: TRBV19; D gene: NA; J gene: TRBJ1-1
CDR3 DNA: TGTGCCAGCAGTTTATCGTCGCTAGCGAGCGATGAGCAGTTCTTC; CDR3 protein: CASSLSSLASDEQFF; clone size: NA; V gene: TRBV27; D gene: NA; J gene: TRBJ2-1
CDR3 DNA: TGTGCCAGCGAAACCTGGACGGCCACAGATACGCAGTATTTT; CDR3 protein: CASETWTATDTQYF; clone size: NA; V gene: TRBV6-2/TRBV6-3; D gene: NA; J gene: TRBJ2-3
CDR3 DNA: TGTGCCAGCAGACTAGCGGGAGTCGTAGAGACCCAGTACTTC; CDR3 protein: CASRLAGVVETQYF; clone size: few; V gene: TRBV12-3/TRBV12-4; D gene: TRBD2; J gene: TRBJ2-5
CDR3 DNA: TGTGCCAGCACGGGAGGCCGCGCGGGGCGGGAGTCCCACGAGCAGTACTTC; CDR3 protein: CASTGGRAGRESHEQYF; clone size: NA; V gene: TRBV27; D gene: TRBD2; J gene: TRBJ2-7
CDR3 DNA: TGTGCCAGCAAGGTGGCGGATAGCTATCAGCCCCAGCATTTT; CDR3 protein: CASKVADSYQPQHF; clone size: NA; V gene: TRBV6-1; D gene: NA; J gene: TRBJ1-5
CDR3 DNA: TGTGCCAGCAGCTTAGTGTTCTGGGGGCGTATAGGTTGGTCACCCCTCCACTTT; CDR3 protein: CASSLVFWGRIGWSPLHF; clone size: NA; V gene: TRBV7-2; D gene: NA; J gene: TRBJ1-6
CDR3 DNA: TGCGCCAGCAGTCGCGGGAGTCGGACCGGGGAGCTGTTTTTT; CDR3 protein: CASSRGSRTGELFF; clone size: NA; V gene: TRBV5-1; D gene: TRBD2; J gene: TRBJ2-2